These 11 T cell receptor beta chains were all obtained from the same sample, sequenced in a study of blood T cell repertoires in COVID-19. Libraries were prepared by immunoSEQ multiplex PCR; TCRdb keeps only in-frame clonotypes and omits some of them. The sample yields fewer than 250,000 clones, approximately 81% seen once. The sample taken for sequencing was peripheral blood. The receptors stem from a man between 40 and 49 years old with acute or convalescent COVID-19.

The chain has TRBV27 and TRBJ1-1, with TRBD1 as a possible D gene (6 bases). Per germline, CDR1 MNHEY and CDR2 SMNVEV (reference sequence). The CDR3 totals 15 residues. Trimming took 3 bases from V and 1 from J, leaving 12 bases between them. The CDR3, as DNA: TGTGCCAGCAGTTTCGGAACAGGGCGGAACACTGAAGCTTTCTTT. Amino acids: CASSFGTGRNTEAFF.

The V call is TRBV30, the J call TRBJ1-3, with D hard to call. The CDR3 loop spans 15 amino acids. Trimming stripped 1 base from V and 0 bases from J, with 10 bases between. From germline, CDR1 is GTSNPN and CDR2 SVGIG (reference sequence). In DNA, the CDR3 is TGTGCCTGGAGTGCTGAGGGTCTCTCTGGAAACACCATATATTTT. Its translation: CAWSAEGLSGNTIYF.

This chain joins TRBV3-1 (or the pseudogene TRBV3-2) and TRBJ1-1; 8 bases map to TRBD1. Germline lookup yields CDR1 LGHDT and CDR2 YNNKEL (reference sequence). This CDR3 spans 15 amino acids. V was pared by 4 bases and J by 4 bases, with 8 bases of the junction left unmatched. The CDR3 sequence: CASSRRTGLSTEAFF. DNA for the CDR3: TGTGCCAGCAGCCGACGGACAGGGTTAAGCACTGAAGCTTTCTTT.

This clone was recorded only once. The chain links TRBV6-6 to TRBJ2-5; D is perhaps TRBD1 (6 bases). CDR1 MNHNY and CDR2 SVGAGI come from the germline V gene (reference sequence). Trimming took off 6 bases at V and 3 bases at J, with 14 bases between the two ends. This CDR3 is built from 14 residues. CDR3 nucleotides: TGTGCCAGCAGGCAACAGGGTTATGAAGAGACCCAGTACTTC. Translating it yields CASRQQGYEETQYF.

This clone has only a few counts. J is TRBJ1-6 and V is TRBV6-5, with 9 bases that match TRBD1. The J segment lost 7 bases and the V segment lost 6 bases, leaving 4 bases of the junction unmatched. CDR3 length equals 14 residues. The germline V gene has CDR1 MNHEY and CDR2 SVGAGI. The DNA of the CDR3 is TGTGCCAGCAGGAGGGACAGGGAGAATTCACCCCTCCACTTT. It is translated as CASRRDRENSPLHF.

J is TRBJ2-1 and V is TRBV11-3; a possible D gene is TRBD1 (6 bases). V was pared by 5 bases and J by 6 bases, with 14 bases between. This CDR3 is built from 14 residues. CDR1 is SGHNT, CDR2 YENEEA, per germline. The CDR3 DNA reads TGTGCCAGCAGCGGGGGCCCCACAGCCAATGAGCAGTTCTTC. Translated: CASSGGPTANEQFF.

V usage is TRBV30 and J usage is TRBJ1-2; TRBD1 aligns across 7 bases. V lost 0 bases and J lost 7; bases outside the gene matches: 5. Germline V gene lookup returns CDR1 GTSNPN and CDR2 SVGIG (reference sequence). The CDR3 runs to 13 residues. The CDR3 region has the DNA TGTGCCTGGAGTGTACGCGCAGGGGGTGGCTACACCTTC. Protein: CAWSVRAGGGYTF. Full variable domain (missing parts from reference TRBV30 and TRBJ1-2): SQTIHQWPATLVQPVGSPLSLECTVEGTSNPNLYWYRQAAGRGLQLLFYSVGIGQISSEVPQNLSASRPQDRQFILSSKKLLLSDSGFYLCAWSVRAGGGYTFGSGTRLTVV.

The chain uses TRBV3-1 (or the pseudogene TRBV3-2) and TRBJ1-2; tentatively, D is TRBD1 (6 bases). CDR1 LGHDT and CDR2 YNNKEL come from the germline V gene (reference sequence). The CDR3 totals 17 residues. Trimming shortened V by 2 bases and J by 6 bases, and 22 bases separated the two germline ends. The CDR3 coding sequence is TGTGCCAGCAGCCAAACCTCCGGGACACGAGAGAGCCATGGCTACACCTTC. Its translation: CASSQTSGTRESHGYTF.

The V and J genes are TRBV5-1 and TRBJ2-3; D may be TRBD2 (7 bases). CDR1 is SGHRS, CDR2 YFSETQ, per germline. The CDR3 runs 15 residues. Trimming removed 4 bases from V and 0 bases from J, with 12 bases in between. CDR3 protein: CASSGGAFSTDTQYF. In DNA form, the CDR3 reads TGCGCCAGCAGCGGGGGGGCCTTTAGCACAGATACGCAGTATTTT.

The gene calls are TRBV28 and TRBJ1-4, with TRBD1 matching over 10 bases. J lost 8 bases, V lost 2 bases, and 5 bases had no gene match. CDR3 length: 15 amino acids. Germline CDR1 and CDR2: MDHEN and SYDVKM. The CDR3 sequence is CASSLTGTGEEKLFF. The CDR3 nucleotides read TGTGCCAGCAGTTTAACCGGGACAGGGGAGGAAAAACTGTTTTTT.

The chain recombines TRBV5-1 with TRBJ2-7, with 8 bases fitting TRBD1. J lost 7 bases, V lost 3 bases, and 9 bases had no gene match. This CDR3 is 14 amino acids long. Germline V gene data show CDR1 as SGHRS and CDR2 as YFSETQ. As DNA, the CDR3 is TGCGCCAGCAGCTCGACAGGGGATACGAGAGAGCAGTACTTC. This sequence encodes CASSSTGDTREQYF. Looking up the rest from reference TRBV5-1 and TRBJ2-7 gives the full variable domain: KAGVTQTPRYLIKTRGQQVTLSCSPISGHRSVSWYQQTPGQGLQFLFEYFSETQRNKGNFPGRFSGRQFSNSRSEMNVSTLELGDSALYLCASSSTGDTREQYFGPGTRLTVT.